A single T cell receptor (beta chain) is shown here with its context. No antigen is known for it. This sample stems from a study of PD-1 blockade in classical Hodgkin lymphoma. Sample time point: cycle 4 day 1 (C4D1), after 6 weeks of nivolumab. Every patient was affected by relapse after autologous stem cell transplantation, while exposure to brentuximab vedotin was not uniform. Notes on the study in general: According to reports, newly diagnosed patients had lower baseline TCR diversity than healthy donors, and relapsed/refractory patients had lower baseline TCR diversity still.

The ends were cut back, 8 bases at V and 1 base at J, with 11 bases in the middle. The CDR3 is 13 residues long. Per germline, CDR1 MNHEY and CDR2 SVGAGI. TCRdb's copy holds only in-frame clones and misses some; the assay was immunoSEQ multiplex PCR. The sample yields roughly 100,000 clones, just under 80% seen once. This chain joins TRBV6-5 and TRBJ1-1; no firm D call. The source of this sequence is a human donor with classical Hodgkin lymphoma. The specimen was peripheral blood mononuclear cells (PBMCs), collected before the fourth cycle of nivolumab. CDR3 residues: CASDDLSNTEAFF. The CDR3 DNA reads TGTGCCAGCGACGATTTATCGAACACTGAAGCTTTCTTT.